What follows are 18 T cell receptor beta chains derived from one specimen sequenced in a study of glioma-infiltrating T cells. Amplification of TCR alpha and beta CDR3 regions from RNA used iRepertoire nested multiplex PCR. Each CDR3 protein gets one entry after TCRdb re-called the multiplex PCR reads with MiXCR. Here the sample spans approximately 400,000 distinct CDR3 sequences, around 45% being singletons. The sequenced sample was glioma tissue, nonneoplastic brain tissue, or PBMCs (not recorded which). All receptors come from a human donor with low-grade glioma or glioblastoma, undergoing nonglioma brain surgery, or in good health (not recorded which).

CDR3 DNA: TGTGCCAGCAGCCAAGATGGGCTAGCGAACATTCAGTACTTC. Its protein is CASSQDGLANIQYF. V gene TRBV3-1 combines with J gene TRBJ2-4; TRBD2 might be the D (6 bases). Germline V gene data show CDR1 as LGHDT and CDR2 as YNNKEL (reference sequence). The CDR3 length is 14 residues. The V end was cut by 0 bases, the J end by 7 bases, with 10 bases between.

The J gene is TRBJ2-1, the V gene TRBV27; 10 nucleotides match TRBD2. The germline CDR1 and CDR2 sequences are MNHEY and SMNVEV (reference sequence). The length of the CDR3 is 16 residues. The V and J ends lost 6 bases and 8 bases, in that order; junction bases with no gene match: 13. The CDR3 DNA is TGTGCCAGCAGCTACCGGGGGCTAGCGGGAGTCTATGAGCAGTTCTTC. It codes for CASSYRGLAGVYEQFF.

The genes are TRBV5-1 and TRBJ1-2, with D unclear. Trimming took off 3 bases at V and 0 bases at J, with 12 bases between the two ends. The CDR3 loop spans 15 amino acids. Germline V gives CDR1 SGHRS, CDR2 YFSETQ. The CDR3 protein is CASSSDGRANYGYTF. Here the CDR3 DNA reads TGCGCCAGCAGCTCGGACGGCCGCGCTAACTATGGCTACACCTTC.

Regarding this clonotype: A read error may produce the germline difference seen at one junction end. V and J are TRBV4-3 and TRBJ1-5; possibly TRBD1 for D (6 bases). CDR3 length: 15 residues. Per the germline V gene, CDR1 is LGHNA and CDR2 is YSLEER. The CDR3 is CASGQALNRDQPQHF. Written as DNA, the CDR3 is TGCGCCAGCGGCCAAGCTCTGAACAGGGACCAGCCCCAGCATTTT.

This clonotype was seen a single time. V usage is TRBV19 and J usage is TRBJ1-5; D unclear. The CDR3 is 12 residues long. Germline CDR1 reads LNHDA; CDR2 reads SQIVND (reference sequence). V was cut by 5 bases and J by 5 bases, with 7 bases left in between. In DNA, the CDR3 is TGTGCCAGTAGTCGCTTATATCAGCCCCAGCATTTT. Encoded protein: CASSRLYQPQHF.

The chain combines TRBV4-2 with TRBJ2-3; perhaps TRBD2 as D (6 bases). CDR3 size: 14 residues. V shed 2 bases and J shed 1 base, with 7 bases lying between them. CDR1 is LGHNA and CDR2 is YNFKEQ in the germline V gene. The CDR3 spells CASSQKRGTDTQYF. The DNA for the CDR3 is TGTGCCAGCAGCCAAAAGCGGGGCACAGATACGCAGTATTTT.

In the case of this clonotype: A clone one base away is much larger, so this may be a read error. The J gene is TRBJ2-2, the V gene TRBV6-2 or TRBV6-3; D gene uncertain. CDR3 length: 15 residues. CDR1 and CDR2 (germline): MNHEY, SVGEGT. V was clipped by 6 bases and J by 3 bases, with 14 bases between them. In DNA form, the CDR3 reads TGTGCCAGCAGCGATCTGCGCTGGGACACCGGGGAGCTGTTTTTT. The encoded protein is CASSDLRWDTGELFF.

This clonotype was seen repeatedly, ten times or more. V and J are TRBV28 and TRBJ1-2; weak D call: TRBD1 (5 bases). Germline V gives CDR1 MDHEN, CDR2 SYDVKM. Deletions cut 6 bases from V and 7 bases from J, with 24 bases between. The CDR3 spans 16 residues. CDR3 in amino acids: CASSRSPSGGAGGYTF. CDR3 nucleotide sequence: TGTGCCAGCAGCCGCAGTCCCTCTGGAGGGGCGGGTGGCTACACCTTC.

The chain carries TRBV20-1 and TRBJ2-5; D might be TRBD1 (6 bases). The CDR3 runs 11 residues. The germline V gene encodes CDR1 DFQATT and CDR2 SNEGSKA (reference sequence). V lost 6 bases and J 5 bases, leaving 10 bases between the germline ends. CDR3 protein: CSADRSETQYF. The CDR3 DNA reads as TGCAGTGCCGACAGGTCGGAGACCCAGTACTTC.

This clonotype was detected many times. V is TRBV20-1 and J is TRBJ1-6; 7 nucleotides align to TRBD1. V gave up 0 bases and J gave up 8 bases; unmatched junction bases: 10. CDR3 length equals 16 residues. Per germline, CDR1 DFQATT and CDR2 SNEGSKA (reference sequence). The CDR3 is CSARDWGQPGDSPLHF. CDR3 sequence (DNA): TGCAGTGCTAGAGATTGGGGACAGCCCGGAGATTCACCCCTCCACTTT.

The chain combines TRBV4-1 with TRBJ2-1, with 7 bases identical to TRBD2. The CDR3 consists of 15 residues. Germline V gene lookup returns CDR1 MGHRA and CDR2 YSYEKL. The V and J ends lost 1 base and 13 bases, in that order; junction bases with no gene match: 13. CDR3 DNA sequence: TGCGCCAGCAGCCAAGTAATGGGGGGGGATTTAGGTCAGTTCTTC. Its protein is CASSQVMGGDLGQFF.

This clonotype has a count of ten or more. The chain couples TRBV27 to TRBJ2-2; 7 bases map to TRBD2. The germline V gene has CDR1 MNHEY and CDR2 SMNVEV (reference sequence). CDR3 length equals 15 residues. After removal of 6 bases from V and 0 bases from J, the junction contained 4 bases not matched to a gene. CDR3 coding DNA: TGTGCCAGCAGAATACTAGCGACGAACACCGGGGAGCTGTTTTTT. Amino acids: CASRILATNTGELFF.

The rearrangement links TRBV6-1 to TRBJ1-4; tentative D call: TRBD1 (6 bases). Per the germline V gene, CDR1 is MNHNS and CDR2 is SASEGT. Trimming took off 5 bases at V and 0 bases at J, with 10 bases between the two ends. The CDR3 totals 15 residues. The CDR3: CASSLTGTTNEKLFF. As DNA, the CDR3 is TGTGCCAGCAGTCTTACAGGGACAACTAATGAAAAACTGTTTTTT.

The genes are TRBV6-5 and TRBJ2-7, with D perhaps TRBD1 or TRBD2 (6 bases each). Trimming took off 0 bases at V and 7 bases at J, with 10 bases between the two ends. Per the germline V gene, CDR1 is MNHEY and CDR2 is SVGAGI. This CDR3 spans 13 amino acids. CDR3: CASSYSRGTEQYF. CDR3 in DNA: TGTGCCAGCAGTTACTCGCGCGGGACAGAGCAGTACTTC.

As concerns this clonotype: Mismatch with germline at one junction end may stem from a read error. The chain links TRBV3-1 to TRBJ2-5; the match to TRBD2 covers 10 bases. The CDR3 spans 18 residues. CDR1 and CDR2 from the germline V gene are LGHDT and YNNKEL (reference sequence). The CDR3 DNA reads as TGTGTCAGCAGCCAAGGCCTAGCGGGAGCGATTTCTCAAGAGACCCAGTACTTC. This translates into CVSSQGLAGAISQETQYF.

The V call is TRBV12-3 or TRBV12-4, the J call TRBJ1-5; the match to TRBD1 covers 7 bases. J gave up 4 bases and V 5 bases, and 8 bases lay outside the gene matches. The CDR3 totals 15 residues. The CDR3 coding sequence is TGTGCCAGCAGTCGTTGGGACAGCCCTAATCAGCCCCAGCATTTT. Translating it yields CASSRWDSPNQPQHF.

This chain links TRBV28 with TRBJ2-1; D call uncertain. Trimming removed 2 bases at V and 4 bases at J, with 12 bases between. The CDR3 has 15 amino acids. Germline assignment: CDR1 MDHEN and CDR2 SYDVKM. The CDR3 protein is CASSLGSPRYNEQFF. The CDR3 nucleotides read TGTGCCAGCAGTTTAGGCTCCCCTAGGTACAATGAGCAGTTCTTC.

The V call is TRBV20-1, the J call TRBJ2-5; D perhaps matches TRBD1 (5 bases). The CDR3 is made up of 16 amino acids. CDR1 DFQATT and CDR2 SNEGSKA come from the germline V gene (reference sequence). CDR3 protein: CIADQLFGQNQETQYF. CDR3 bases: TGCATTGCAGACCAGCTTTTCGGACAAAACCAAGAGACCCAGTACTTC.